This T cell receptor beta chain was retrieved from a study of blood T cell repertoires in COVID-19. Germline lookup yields CDR1 SGHTA and CDR2 FQGNSA. This CDR3 region has 16 residues. V gave up 5 bases and J gave up 4 bases; unmatched junction bases: 3. Generated by immunoSEQ multiplex PCR, the TCRdb table keeps only in-frame clones and is missing some. The profile covers 200,000 to 250,000 clones, with roughly 86% appearing a single time and roughly a tenth taken by the ten largest. The TCR was taken from a woman aged 45-65 years with COVID-19, enrolled during active disease. Sequenced material: peripheral blood. The V gene is TRBV7-2, the J gene TRBJ2-3; 16 positions match TRBD2. The CDR3 region is CASSDGTSGGADTQYF. The CDR3 DNA reads as TGTGCCAGCAGCGACGGGACTAGCGGGGGGGCAGATACGCAGTATTTT. The variable domain in full, with the rest retrieved from reference TRBV7-2 and TRBJ2-3, is GAGVSQSPSNKVTEKGKDVELRCDPISGHTALYWYRQSLGQGLEFLIYFQGNSAPDKSGLPSDRFSAERTGGSVSTLTIQRTQQEDSAVYLCASSDGTSGGADTQYFGPGTRLTVL.